This T cell receptor (beta chain) was profiled in a study of blood T cell repertoires in COVID-19. As for the study in general: Spain, Italy and the United States supplied samples that represented acute and convalescent COVID-19.

The germline V gene has CDR1 LGHNA and CDR2 YNFKEQ. Trimming at V came to 4 bases and at J to 1 base, leaving 6 bases not matched to a gene. This CDR3 comprises 16 residues. Sequencing used immunoSEQ multiplex PCR; TCRdb keeps in-frame clones, though not all of them. Of roughly 330,000 clones listed, 70% to 90% are singletons. Sequenced input: peripheral blood. This chain links TRBV4-2 with TRBJ1-1; 10 bases fit TRBD1. The receptor comes from a man between 18 and 35 years old who had recovered from COVID-19. CDR3 amino acids: CASSPTGGAGNTEAFF. The CDR3, as DNA: TGTGCCAGCAGCCCGACAGGGGGCGCTGGGAACACTGAAGCTTTCTTT.